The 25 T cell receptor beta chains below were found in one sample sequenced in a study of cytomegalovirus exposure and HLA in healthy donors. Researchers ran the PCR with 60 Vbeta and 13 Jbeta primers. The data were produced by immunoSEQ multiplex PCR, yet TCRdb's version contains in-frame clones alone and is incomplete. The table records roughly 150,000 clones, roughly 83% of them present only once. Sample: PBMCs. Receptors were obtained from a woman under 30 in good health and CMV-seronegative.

This CDR3 is CSVEEGAGYGYTF. CDR3 coding DNA: TGCAGCGTTGAAGAGGGGGCGGGCTATGGCTACACCTTC. V gene TRBV29-1 combines with J gene TRBJ1-2; possibly TRBD1 for D (6 bases). CDR1 and CDR2 from the germline V gene are SQVTM and ANQGSEA. Trimming stripped 0 bases from V and 4 bases from J, with 9 bases between. The CDR3 has 13 amino acids.

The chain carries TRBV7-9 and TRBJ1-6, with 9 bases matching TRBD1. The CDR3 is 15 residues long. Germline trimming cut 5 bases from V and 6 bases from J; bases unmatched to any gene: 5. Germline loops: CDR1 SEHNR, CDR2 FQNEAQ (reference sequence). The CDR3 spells CASSPGQGTNSPLHF. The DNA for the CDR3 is TGTGCCAGCAGCCCCGGACAGGGGACTAATTCACCCCTCCACTTT.

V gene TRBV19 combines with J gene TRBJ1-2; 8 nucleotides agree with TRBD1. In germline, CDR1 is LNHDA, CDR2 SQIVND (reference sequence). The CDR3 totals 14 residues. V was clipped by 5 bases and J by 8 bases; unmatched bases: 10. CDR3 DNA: TGTGCCAGTAGTCCGGAAGACAGGGGTGTAGGCTACACCTTC. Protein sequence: CASSPEDRGVGYTF.

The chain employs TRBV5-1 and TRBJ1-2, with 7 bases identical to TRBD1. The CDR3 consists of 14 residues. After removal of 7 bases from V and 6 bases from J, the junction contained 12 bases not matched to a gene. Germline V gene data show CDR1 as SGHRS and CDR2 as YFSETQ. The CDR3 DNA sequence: TGCGCCAGCGGAATAACAGGGGCCCGGGATGGCTACACCTTC. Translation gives CASGITGARDGYTF.

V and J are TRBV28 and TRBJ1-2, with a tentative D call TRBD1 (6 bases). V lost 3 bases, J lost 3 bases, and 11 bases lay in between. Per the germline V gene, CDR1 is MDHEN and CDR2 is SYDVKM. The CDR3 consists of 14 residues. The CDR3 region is CASSLRGWDYGYTF. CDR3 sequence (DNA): TGTGCCAGCAGTTTGAGGGGGTGGGACTATGGCTACACCTTC.

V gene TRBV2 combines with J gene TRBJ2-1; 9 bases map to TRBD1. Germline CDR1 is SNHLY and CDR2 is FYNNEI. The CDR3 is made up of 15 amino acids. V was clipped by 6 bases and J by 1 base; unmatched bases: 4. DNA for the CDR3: TGTGCCAGCAGGGCAGACAGGGGGTCCTACAATGAGCAGTTCTTC. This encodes CASRADRGSYNEQFF.

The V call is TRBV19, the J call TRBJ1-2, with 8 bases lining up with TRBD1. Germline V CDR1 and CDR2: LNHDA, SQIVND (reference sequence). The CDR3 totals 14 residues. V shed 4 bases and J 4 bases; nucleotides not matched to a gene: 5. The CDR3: CASSTRGPLYGYTF. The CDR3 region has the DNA TGTGCCAGTAGTACCAGGGGGCCTCTCTATGGCTACACCTTC.

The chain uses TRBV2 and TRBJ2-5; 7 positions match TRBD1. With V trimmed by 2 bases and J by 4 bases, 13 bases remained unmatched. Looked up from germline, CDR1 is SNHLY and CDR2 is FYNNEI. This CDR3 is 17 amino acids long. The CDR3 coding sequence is TGTGCCAGCAGTGAAAGGGGGCACCCAGACCCAAGAGAGACCCAGTACTTC. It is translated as CASSERGHPDPRETQYF.

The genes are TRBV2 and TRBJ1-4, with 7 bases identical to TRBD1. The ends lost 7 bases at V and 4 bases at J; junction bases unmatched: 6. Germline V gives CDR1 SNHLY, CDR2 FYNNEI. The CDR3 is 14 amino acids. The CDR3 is CASTMTGINEKLFF. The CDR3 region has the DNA TGTGCCAGCACCATGACAGGGATTAATGAAAAACTGTTTTTT. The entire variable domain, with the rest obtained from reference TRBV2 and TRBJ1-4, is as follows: EPEVTQTPSHQVTQMGQEVILRCVPISNHLYFYWYRQILGQKVEFLVSFYNNEISEKSEIFDDQFSVERPDGSNFTLKIRSTKLEDSAMYFCASTMTGINEKLFFGSGTQLSVL.

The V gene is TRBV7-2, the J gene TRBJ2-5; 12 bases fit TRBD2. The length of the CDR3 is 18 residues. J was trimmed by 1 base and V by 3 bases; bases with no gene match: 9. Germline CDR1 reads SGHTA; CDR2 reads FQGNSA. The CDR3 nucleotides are TGTGCCAGCAGCTTCACACTAGCGGGGGGCGCTCCCCAAGAGACCCAGTACTTC. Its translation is CASSFTLAGGAPQETQYF. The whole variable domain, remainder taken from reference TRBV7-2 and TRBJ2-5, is GAGVSQSPSNKVTEKGKDVELRCDPISGHTALYWYRQSLGQGLEFLIYFQGNSAPDKSGLPSDRFSAERTGGSVSTLTIQRTQQEDSAVYLCASSFTLAGGAPQETQYFGPGTRLLVL.

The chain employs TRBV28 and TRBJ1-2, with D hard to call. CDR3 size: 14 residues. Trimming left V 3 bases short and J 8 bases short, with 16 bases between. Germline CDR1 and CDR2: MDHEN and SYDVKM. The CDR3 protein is CASSLYSEGSGYTF. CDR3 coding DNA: TGTGCCAGCAGTTTGTATTCCGAGGGATCCGGCTACACCTTC.

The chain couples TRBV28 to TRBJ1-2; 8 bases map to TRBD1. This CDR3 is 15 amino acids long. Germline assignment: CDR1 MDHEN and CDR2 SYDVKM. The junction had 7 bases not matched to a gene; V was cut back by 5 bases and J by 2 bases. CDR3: CASSLGQDINYGYTF. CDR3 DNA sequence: TGTGCCAGCAGTCTGGGACAGGACATAAACTATGGCTACACCTTC.

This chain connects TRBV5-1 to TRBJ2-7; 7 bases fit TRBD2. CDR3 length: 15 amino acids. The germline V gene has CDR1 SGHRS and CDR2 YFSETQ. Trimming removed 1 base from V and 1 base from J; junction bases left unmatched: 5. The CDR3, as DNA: TGCGCCAGCAGCTTGCTGGGAGGGAAGTCCTACGAGCAGTACTTC. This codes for CASSLLGGKSYEQYF.

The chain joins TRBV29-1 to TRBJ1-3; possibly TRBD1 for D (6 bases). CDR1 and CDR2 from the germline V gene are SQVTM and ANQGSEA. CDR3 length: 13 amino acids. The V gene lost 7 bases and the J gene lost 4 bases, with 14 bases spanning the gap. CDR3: CSALVGTGNTIYF. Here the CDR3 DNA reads TGCAGCGCCTTGGTAGGGACAGGAAACACCATATATTTT.

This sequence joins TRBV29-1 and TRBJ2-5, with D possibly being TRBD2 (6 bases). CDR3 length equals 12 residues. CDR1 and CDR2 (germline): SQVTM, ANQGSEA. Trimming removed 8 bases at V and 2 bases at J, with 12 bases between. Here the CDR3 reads CSLRRGQETQYF. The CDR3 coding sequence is TGCAGCCTACGGAGGGGACAAGAGACCCAGTACTTC.

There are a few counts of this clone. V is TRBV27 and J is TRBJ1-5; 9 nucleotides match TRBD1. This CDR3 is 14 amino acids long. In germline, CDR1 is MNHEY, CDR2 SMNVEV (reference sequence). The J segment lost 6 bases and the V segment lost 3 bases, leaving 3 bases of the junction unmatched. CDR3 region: CASSFQGQGQPQHF. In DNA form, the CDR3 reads TGTGCCAGCAGTTTCCAGGGACAGGGTCAGCCCCAGCATTTT.

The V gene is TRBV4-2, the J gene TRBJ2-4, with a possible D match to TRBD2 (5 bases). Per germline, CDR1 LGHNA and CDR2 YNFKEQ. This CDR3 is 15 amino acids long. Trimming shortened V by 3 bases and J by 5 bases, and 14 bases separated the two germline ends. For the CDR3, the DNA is TGTGCCAGCAGCCACTCCCCTACCGGGGAAAACATTCAGTACTTC. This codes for CASSHSPTGENIQYF.

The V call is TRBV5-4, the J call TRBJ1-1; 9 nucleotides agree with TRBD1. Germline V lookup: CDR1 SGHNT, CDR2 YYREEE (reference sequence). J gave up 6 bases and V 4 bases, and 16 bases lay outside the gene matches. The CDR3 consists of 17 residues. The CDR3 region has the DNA TGTGCCAGCAGCCCATCCGGACAGGGGCGGTTGACCGCTGAAGCTTTCTTT. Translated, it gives CASSPSGQGRLTAEAFF.

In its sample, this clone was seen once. CDR3 protein: CASRPGLAGDTQYF. The CDR3 DNA follows: TGTGCCAGCAGGCCGGGACTAGCGGGGGATACGCAGTATTTT. The gene calls are TRBV11-2 and TRBJ2-3; the match to TRBD2 covers 13 bases. CDR1 and CDR2 from the germline V gene are SGHAT and FQNNGV. V was pared by 6 bases and J by 6 bases, with 3 bases of the junction left unmatched. The CDR3 is made up of 14 amino acids.

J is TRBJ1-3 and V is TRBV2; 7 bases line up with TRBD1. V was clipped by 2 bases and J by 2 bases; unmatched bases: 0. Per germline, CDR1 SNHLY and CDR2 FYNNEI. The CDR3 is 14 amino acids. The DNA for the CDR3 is TGTGCCAGCAGTGAAACAGGGGCTGGAAACACCATATATTTT. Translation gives CASSETGAGNTIYF.

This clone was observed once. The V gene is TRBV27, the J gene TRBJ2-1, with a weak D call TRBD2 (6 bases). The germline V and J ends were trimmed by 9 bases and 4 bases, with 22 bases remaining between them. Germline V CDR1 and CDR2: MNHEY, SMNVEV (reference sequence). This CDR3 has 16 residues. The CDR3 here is CASSKGGGTGYNEQFF. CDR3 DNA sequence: TGTGCCAGTTCTAAGGGAGGAGGCACAGGATACAATGAGCAGTTCTTC.

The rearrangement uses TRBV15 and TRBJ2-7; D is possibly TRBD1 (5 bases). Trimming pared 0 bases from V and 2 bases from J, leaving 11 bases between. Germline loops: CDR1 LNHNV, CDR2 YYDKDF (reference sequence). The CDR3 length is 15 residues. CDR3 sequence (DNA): TGTGCCACCAGCAGAGAAAGGGGAAAAGCCTACGAGCAGTACTTC. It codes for CATSRERGKAYEQYF.

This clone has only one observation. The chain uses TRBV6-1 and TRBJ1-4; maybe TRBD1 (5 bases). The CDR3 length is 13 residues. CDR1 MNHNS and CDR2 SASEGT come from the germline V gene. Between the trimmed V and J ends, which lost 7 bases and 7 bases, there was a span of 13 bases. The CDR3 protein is CASTGVGGEKLFF. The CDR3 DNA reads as TGTGCCAGCACGGGGGTTGGGGGTGAAAAACTGTTTTTT.

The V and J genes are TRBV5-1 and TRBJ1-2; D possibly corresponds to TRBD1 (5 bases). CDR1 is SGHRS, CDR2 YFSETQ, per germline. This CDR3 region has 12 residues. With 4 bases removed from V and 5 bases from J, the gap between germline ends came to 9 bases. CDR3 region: CASSAQGYGYTF. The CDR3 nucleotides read TGCGCCAGCAGCGCGCAGGGTTATGGCTACACCTTC.

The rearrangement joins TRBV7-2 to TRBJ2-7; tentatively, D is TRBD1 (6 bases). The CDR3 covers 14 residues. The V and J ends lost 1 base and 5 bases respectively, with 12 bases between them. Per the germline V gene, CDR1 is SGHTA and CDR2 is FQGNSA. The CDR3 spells CASSLEQGLNEQYF. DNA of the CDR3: TGTGCCAGCAGCTTAGAACAGGGTTTGAACGAGCAGTACTTC.